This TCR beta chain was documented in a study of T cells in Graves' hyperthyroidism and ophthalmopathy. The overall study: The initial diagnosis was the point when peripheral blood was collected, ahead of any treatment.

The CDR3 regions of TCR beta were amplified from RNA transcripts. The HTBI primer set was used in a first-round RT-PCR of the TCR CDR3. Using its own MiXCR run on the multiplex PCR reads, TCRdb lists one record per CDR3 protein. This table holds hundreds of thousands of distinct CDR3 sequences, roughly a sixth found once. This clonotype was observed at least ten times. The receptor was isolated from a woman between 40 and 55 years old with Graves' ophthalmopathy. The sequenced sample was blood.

CDR3 coding DNA: TGTGCCAGCAGCCATCGGACAGCGAATCCCTACGAGCAGTACTTC. This encodes CASSHRTANPYEQYF. The rearrangement links TRBV11-2 to TRBJ2-7; TRBD1 might be the D (6 bases). The CDR3 contains 15 residues. V was trimmed by 5 bases and J by 2 bases, leaving 16 bases between them. Germline V gene data show CDR1 as SGHAT and CDR2 as FQNNGV. The full variable domain, completed using reference TRBV11-2 and TRBJ2-7, is EAGVAQSPRYKIIEKRQSVAFWCNPISGHATLYWYQQILGQGPKLLIQFQNNGVVDDSQLPKDRFSAERLKGVDSTLKIQPAKLEDSAVYLCASSHRTANPYEQYFGPGTRLTVT.